This T cell receptor (beta chain) was identified in a study of blood T cell repertoires in COVID-19. The CDR3 contains 15 residues. J was trimmed by 3 bases and V by 6 bases; bases with no gene match: 6. Germline V gives CDR1 SNHLY, CDR2 FYNNEI. The protocol was immunoSEQ multiplex PCR, while the TCRdb copy is restricted to in-frame clones and leaves out a portion. The table includes a few hundred thousand clones, 70% to 85% detected once. In assigning cohorts, the study relied on participant-reported clinical history. The chain joins TRBV2 to TRBJ1-4; 8 nucleotides agree with TRBD1. The clonotype was recovered from a man in his forties who had recovered from COVID-19. Sequenced material: PBMCs or T cells enriched from blood (not recorded which). The CDR3 loop is CASRTQGQANEKLFF. The CDR3 region has the DNA TGTGCCAGCAGGACTCAGGGACAGGCTAATGAAAAACTGTTTTTT.